The clone carrying this TCR beta chain was picked up one time. CDR1 LNHDA and CDR2 SQIVND come from the germline V gene (reference sequence). The CDR3 covers 14 residues. Trimming removed 4 bases from V and 5 bases from J; junction bases left unmatched: 6. Both 60 Vbeta primers and 13 Jbeta primers went into the PCR. Profiled with immunoSEQ multiplex PCR; TCRdb holds only in-frame clones, not every one. The sample holds 100,000 to 150,000 clones, around 84% seen once. This specimen comes from a study of cytomegalovirus exposure and HLA in healthy donors. The sequenced sample consisted of PBMCs. The chain combines TRBV19 with TRBJ2-7; 9 bases fit TRBD1. This TCR was recovered from a man in his fifties in good health and CMV-seronegative. CDR3 region: CASSTGQGADEQYF. The CDR3 coding sequence is TGTGCCAGTAGTACGGGACAGGGAGCGGACGAGCAGTACTTC.